This T cell receptor beta chain was sequenced during a study of siplizumab effects on memory and regulatory T cells. About this clone itself: What it binds is unknown.

Sequencing was performed with immunoSEQ multiplex PCR; in TCRdb, only in-frame clones are kept and a portion is missing. This sample yields about 100,000 clones, of which roughly 93% are seen a single time; about 0.62% belongs to the top ten. Trimming removed 0 bases at V and 5 bases at J, with 8 bases between. The germline V gene has CDR1 LGHNA and CDR2 YNFKEQ. There are 15 residues in the CDR3. Study conclusions and caveats: Memory cells seemed less diverse than naive T cells, which seemed major alloresponse contributors. Siplizumab brought about a significant reduction in alloreactive sequences traceable to unstimulated CD4+ memory cells. Controls showed an average of around 27% Treg-derived mappable alloreactive CD4+ clones, while siplizumab showed 55% to 80%.

The source of this sequence is a human donor in good health. Specimen: Tregs sorted from blood. The chain employs TRBV4-2 and TRBJ1-6; unclear D gene. CDR3 in amino acids: CASSQDRENNSPLHF. DNA of the CDR3: TGTGCCAGCAGCCAAGATCGGGAGAATAATTCACCCCTCCACTTT.